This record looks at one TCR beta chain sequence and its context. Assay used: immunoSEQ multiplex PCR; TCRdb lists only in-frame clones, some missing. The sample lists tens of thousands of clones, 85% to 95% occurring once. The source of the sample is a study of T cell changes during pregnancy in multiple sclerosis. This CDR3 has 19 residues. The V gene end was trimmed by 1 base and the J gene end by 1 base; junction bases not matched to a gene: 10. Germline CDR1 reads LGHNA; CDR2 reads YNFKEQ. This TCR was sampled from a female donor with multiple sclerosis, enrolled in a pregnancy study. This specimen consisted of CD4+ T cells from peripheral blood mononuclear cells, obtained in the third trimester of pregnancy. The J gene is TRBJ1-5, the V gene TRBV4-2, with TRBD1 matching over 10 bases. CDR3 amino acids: CASSQAPGQGMGSNQPQHF. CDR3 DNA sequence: TGTGCCAGCAGCCAAGCCCCGGGACAGGGGATGGGAAGCAATCAGCCCCAGCATTTT.